What follows is one TCR beta chain and its context. Its antigen remains unidentified. The record has no base qualities; no much larger clone is one base away. The sample is drawn from a study of post-analysis software for immune sequencing data (dated by TCRdb to about 2015). With respect to the entire study: Recorded disease courses included relapsing-remitting, secondary progressive and progressive-relapsing multiple sclerosis, with some patients lacking subtype annotation. The multiple sclerosis patient repertoires were compared with some twelve previously published healthy control repertoires from donors aged 6 to 25 years. A subset of samples was prepared in parallel using single-end sample barcoding, then pooled and co-amplified after Illumina adapter ligation.

To demonstrate the VDJtools post-analysis software, the study profiled TCR beta repertoires from the peripheral blood of about a dozen young patients with multiple sclerosis. The multiple sclerosis patients were children and adolescents between roughly 6 and 17 years of age. The library came from PCR. The listed sequencing device is Illumina HiSeq 2500. To reduce PCR and sequencing biases, unique molecular identifiers were built into the TCR beta cDNA libraries. Roughly 0.5 million cDNA molecules were obtained per 1 to 10 million input T cells, so each molecule approximated one T cell. The patient libraries were prepared and sequenced using the same protocol as the earlier healthy control dataset. Within a given batch, samples were prepared together, multiplexed and sequenced on the same HiSeq lane. In the original analysis: MIGEC handled the raw barcoded reads, throwing out single-read molecular identifier groups before consensus assembly and CDR3 extraction. Clonotype tables were post-analysed with VDJtools, normalizing diversity by down-sampling all datasets to the smallest sample size. Repertoire overlap clustering matched CDR3 amino acid but not nucleotide sequences to correct batch-related cross-sample contamination. TCRdb took the public reads, trimmed them with fastp at Q25, ran MiXCR for clone calling and kept in-frame beta chains. Every CDR3 protein is listed once, alongside the most common genes and DNA of its rows. TCRdb, not the authors, supplied the V and J calls. The sample profile shows 800,000 to 950,000 distinct CDR3 sequences; approximately 50% of them were found once. Clones ranked in the top ten supply under 6% of the sample.

The full study reports these points: The multiple sclerosis patient group was slightly younger than the control group. When samples were clustered directly using the F measure, samples prepared in the same batch co-clustered strongly, which prompted a batch-effect correction. Normalized Chao1 diversity was significantly lower in multiple sclerosis patients than controls, suggesting substantial peripheral T-cell clonal expansion. Patients showed significantly higher frequencies than controls for five TRBV segments, among them TRBV5-6, TRBV5-1 and TRBV20-1.

From cysteine to phenylalanine, the CDR3 is 15 amino acids long. The kept DNA is CDR3 alone, 45 bases in frame from the first base. For this chain, trimming is 4 bases at the V end and 1 base at the J end, and the number of junction bases without a gene match is 5. Taken from the germline V gene (reference sequence), the CDR1 and CDR2 loops are LGHDT and YNNKEL. Recombination joined TRBV3-1 with TRBJ2-5, with 8 central nucleotides matching TRBD2. Specimen: blood. The receptor was isolated from a girl between 10 and 17 years old with multiple sclerosis. The sequenced DNA: TGTGCCAGCAGCCCTTGGACTAGCTTCCAAGAGACCCAGTACTTC. Its coded protein is CASSPWTSFQETQYF.